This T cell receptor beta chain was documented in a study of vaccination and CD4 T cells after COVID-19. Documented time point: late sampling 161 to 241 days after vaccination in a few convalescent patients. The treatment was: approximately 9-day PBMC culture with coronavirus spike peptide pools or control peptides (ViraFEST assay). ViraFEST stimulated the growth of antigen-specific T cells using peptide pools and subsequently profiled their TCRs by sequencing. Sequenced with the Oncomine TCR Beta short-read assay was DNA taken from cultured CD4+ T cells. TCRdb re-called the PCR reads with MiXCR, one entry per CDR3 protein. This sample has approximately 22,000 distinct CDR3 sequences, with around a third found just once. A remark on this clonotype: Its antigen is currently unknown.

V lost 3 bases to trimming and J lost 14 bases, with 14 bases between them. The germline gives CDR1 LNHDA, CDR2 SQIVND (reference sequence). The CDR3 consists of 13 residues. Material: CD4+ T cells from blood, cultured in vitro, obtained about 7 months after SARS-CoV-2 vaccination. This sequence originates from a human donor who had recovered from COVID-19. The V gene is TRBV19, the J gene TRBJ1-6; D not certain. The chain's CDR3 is CASSMGTVPALHF. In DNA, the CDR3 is TGTGCCAGTAGTATGGGAACGGTTCCGGCCCTCCACTTT.